The 27 T cell receptor beta chains in this list originate from one sample, sequenced in a study of T cell responses to AZD1222 COVID-19 vaccine. The table came from immunoSEQ multiplex PCR; TCRdb's copy has only in-frame clones and leaves some out. Of some 90,000 clones listed, 87% are singletons. This specimen consisted of peripheral blood, obtained on day 0 of AZD1222 vaccination. All receptors derive from an adult in good health.

The chain uses TRBV6-5 and TRBJ2-7; a weak D match, TRBD2 (6 bases). V was shortened by 7 bases and J by 3 bases, with 13 bases between the two germline ends. The CDR3 spans 13 residues. The germline gives CDR1 MNHEY, CDR2 SVGAGI. The CDR3 region is CASKKRVDYEQYF. The CDR3 DNA reads as TGTGCCAGCAAGAAGCGGGTTGACTACGAGCAGTACTTC.

The chain couples TRBV5-1 to TRBJ2-1; D is unresolved. The V gene lost 4 bases and the J gene lost 0 bases, with 14 bases spanning the gap. This CDR3 has 16 residues. Germline loops: CDR1 SGHRS, CDR2 YFSETQ. For the CDR3, the DNA is TGCGCCAGCAGCGCTAGTGGGCCGAGCTCCTACAATGAGCAGTTCTTC. Translation gives CASSASGPSSYNEQFF.

This chain connects TRBV5-1 to TRBJ1-4, with 9 bases fitting TRBD1. Losses at the gene ends were 3 bases for V and 8 bases for J; bases not matched to a gene: 5. Germline CDR1 and CDR2: SGHRS and YFSETQ. The CDR3 has 14 amino acids. This chain's CDR3 is CASSSGQGREKLFF. The CDR3 DNA reads TGCGCCAGCAGCTCGGGACAGGGACGGGAAAAACTGTTTTTT.

J is TRBJ1-3 and V is TRBV3-1 (or the pseudogene TRBV3-2); no reliable D call. V lost 6 bases, J lost 0 bases, and 15 bases lay in between. This CDR3 has 16 residues. Looked up from germline, CDR1 is LGHDT and CDR2 is YNNKEL (reference sequence). As DNA, the CDR3 is TGTGCCAGCAGTCGAAGTGGGGTTCTCTCTGGAAACACCATATATTTT. This translates into CASSRSGVLSGNTIYF.

The chain links TRBV25-1 to TRBJ2-7, with 8 bases fitting TRBD1. Trimming took 3 bases from V and 3 from J; bases not matched to a gene: 1. Germline V gene data show CDR1 as MGHDK and CDR2 as SYGVNS. The CDR3 contains 13 residues. This CDR3 reads CASSETGDYEQYF. The CDR3 bases are TGTGCCAGCAGTGAGACAGGGGACTACGAGCAGTACTTC.

This chain connects TRBV7-8 to TRBJ2-7; 16 bases match TRBD2. V lost 5 bases and J lost 0; bases outside the gene matches: 4. CDR1 and CDR2 from the germline V gene are SGHVS and FQNEAQ. This CDR3 region has 17 residues. The CDR3 reads CASSLGTSGRASYEQYF. DNA for the CDR3: TGTGCCAGCAGCCTGGGGACTAGCGGGAGGGCCTCCTACGAGCAGTACTTC.

This rearrangement joins TRBV19 to TRBJ2-7; 10 bases line up with TRBD1. The CDR3 is made up of 15 amino acids. The J segment lost 0 bases and the V segment lost 4 bases, leaving 3 bases of the junction unmatched. Germline CDR1 is LNHDA and CDR2 is SQIVND (reference sequence). The CDR3 is CASSTTGGFSYEQYF. The CDR3, as DNA: TGTGCCAGTAGTACGACAGGGGGCTTCTCCTACGAGCAGTACTTC.

This chain connects TRBV7-6 to TRBJ1-1; D possibly corresponds to TRBD1 (6 bases). Germline-derived CDR1 and CDR2 are SGHVS and FNYEAQ. Trimming took off 1 base at V and 7 bases at J, with 10 bases between the two ends. CDR3 length: 13 amino acids. CDR3 loop: CASSLEGGLEAFF. CDR3 sequence (DNA): TGTGCCAGCAGCTTAGAAGGGGGACTTGAAGCTTTCTTT.

The sample holds one count of this clone. V usage is TRBV3-1 (or the pseudogene TRBV3-2) and J usage is TRBJ1-5; possible D gene TRBD1, 5 bases. V lost 5 bases and J lost 9, with 11 bases in between. This CDR3 spans 12 amino acids. Germline V gene data show CDR1 as LGHDT and CDR2 as YNNKEL (reference sequence). The CDR3 nucleotides read TGTGCCAGCAGCGATCCTCAGGGGCCCCAGCATTTT. Amino acid sequence: CASSDPQGPQHF.

The genes are TRBV11-2 and TRBJ1-1, with D possibly matching TRBD1 (5 bases). V was shortened by 7 bases and J by 3 bases, with 15 bases between the two germline ends. Germline V gene lookup returns CDR1 SGHAT and CDR2 FQNNGV. This CDR3 has 14 amino acids. This chain's CDR3 is CASTRPPGDTEAFF. CDR3 DNA sequence: TGTGCCAGCACCCGGCCCCCGGGGGACACTGAAGCTTTCTTT.

The V and J genes are TRBV12-3 or TRBV12-4 and TRBJ1-2; D gene unclear. The CDR3 extends over 11 amino acids. Trimming removed 5 bases at V and 1 base at J, with 2 bases between. CDR3 region: CASSHNYGYTF. The DNA of the CDR3 is TGTGCCAGCAGTCATAACTATGGCTACACCTTC.

This chain links TRBV2 with TRBJ1-5; unclear D gene. The CDR3 length is 11 residues. Looked up from germline, CDR1 is SNHLY and CDR2 is FYNNEI. V lost 3 bases and J 4 bases, leaving 1 base between the germline ends. The DNA for the CDR3 is TGTGCCAGCAGTGATAATCAGCCCCAGCATTTT. This gives the protein CASSDNQPQHF.

This chain joins TRBV7-9 and TRBJ2-4, with 8 bases identical to TRBD2. With 1 base clipped from V and 3 bases from J, the junction kept 8 bases outside the gene matches. This CDR3 is built from 17 residues. In germline, CDR1 is SEHNR, CDR2 FQNEAQ (reference sequence). CDR3 sequence (DNA): TGTGCCAGCAGCTTAGAGGGTGGGAGCGGGGGCAAAAACATTCAGTACTTC. Translated, it gives CASSLEGGSGGKNIQYF.

The gene calls are TRBV2 and TRBJ1-4, with TRBD1 identical over 10 bases. CDR3 length: 14 amino acids. The germline gives CDR1 SNHLY, CDR2 FYNNEI. V was pared by 7 bases and J by 6 bases, with 5 bases of the junction left unmatched. The CDR3 here is CASTPDRGHEKLFF. CDR3 nucleotides: TGTGCCAGCACCCCCGACAGGGGGCATGAAAAACTGTTTTTT.

V gene TRBV5-1 combines with J gene TRBJ2-3; either TRBD1 or TRBD2 may fit D (5 bases each). This CDR3 contains 15 residues. V lost 0 bases and J lost 3, with 11 bases in between. Germline CDR1 is SGHRS and CDR2 is YFSETQ. CDR3 bases: TGCGCCAGCAGCTTGGAGGGACCGAGGACAGATACGCAGTATTTT. The encoded protein is CASSLEGPRTDTQYF. Together with reference TRBV5-1 and TRBJ2-3, the CDR3 gives the full variable domain: KAGVTQTPRYLIKTRGQQVTLSCSPISGHRSVSWYQQTPGQGLQFLFEYFSETQRNKGNFPGRFSGRQFSNSRSEMNVSTLELGDSALYLCASSLEGPRTDTQYFGPGTRLTVL.

The V gene is TRBV19, the J gene TRBJ1-5; TRBD1 agrees at 8 bases. The CDR3 extends over 17 amino acids. Germline CDR1 is LNHDA and CDR2 is SQIVND (reference sequence). The V and J ends lost 6 bases and 0 bases, in that order; junction bases with no gene match: 10. CDR3 loop: CASRGQVGAYSNQPQHF. CDR3 nucleotides: TGTGCCAGTAGGGGACAGGTGGGGGCCTATAGCAATCAGCCCCAGCATTTT. The full variable domain, completed using reference TRBV19 and TRBJ1-5, is DGGITQSPKYLFRKEGQNVTLSCEQNLNHDAMYWYRQDPGQGLRLIYYSQIVNDFQKGDIAEGYSVSREKKESFPLTVTSAQKNPTAFYLCASRGQVGAYSNQPQHFGDGTRLSIL.

This chain joins TRBV7-9 and TRBJ2-1, with D possibly being TRBD2 (6 bases). Germline loops: CDR1 SEHNR, CDR2 FQNEAQ (reference sequence). There are 16 residues in the CDR3. V lost 1 base, J lost 7 bases, and 17 bases lay in between. The CDR3 nucleotides read TGTGCCAGCAGCTTAGAGGCAGCGGAGGGGAGGAATGAGCAGTTCTTC. This translates into CASSLEAAEGRNEQFF.

This rearrangement joins TRBV6-4 to TRBJ1-1; D possibly corresponds to TRBD1 (6 bases). V was trimmed by 4 bases and J by 7 bases, leaving 19 bases between them. In germline, CDR1 is MRHNA, CDR2 SNTAGT. The CDR3 consists of 15 residues. Here the CDR3 reads CASSATTGSVGEAFF. In DNA, the CDR3 is TGTGCCAGCAGTGCCACTACAGGGTCCGTAGGTGAAGCTTTCTTT.

This chain joins TRBV7-9 and TRBJ1-1; possible D gene TRBD1, 5 bases. CDR1 and CDR2 (germline): SEHNR, FQNEAQ (reference sequence). Trimming took off 4 bases at V and 8 bases at J, with 8 bases between the two ends. There are 11 residues in the CDR3. CDR3 sequence: CASSWGLEAFF. CDR3 sequence (DNA): TGTGCCAGCAGCTGGGGGTTGGAAGCTTTCTTT.

The chain is built from TRBV3-1 (or the pseudogene TRBV3-2) and TRBJ2-1, with D possibly called TRBD1 or TRBD2 (5 bases each). V lost 1 base, J lost 6 bases, and 16 bases lay in between. Per the germline V gene, CDR1 is LGHDT and CDR2 is YNNKEL (reference sequence). This CDR3 spans 16 amino acids. CDR3 amino acids: CASSQAGSRGFNEQFF. The CDR3 region has the DNA TGTGCCAGCAGCCAAGCCGGCAGTCGGGGCTTCAATGAGCAGTTCTTC.

The J gene is TRBJ1-5, the V gene TRBV6-2 or TRBV6-3; D is uncertain. Per germline, CDR1 MNHEY and CDR2 SVGEGT. The ends were cut back, 4 bases at V and 0 bases at J, with 16 bases in the middle. The CDR3 loop spans 17 amino acids. This chain's CDR3 is CASSFDPRGYSNQPQHF. The CDR3 region has the DNA TGTGCCAGCAGTTTTGACCCAAGAGGGTATAGCAATCAGCCCCAGCATTTT.

The CDR3 region is CASSLSGVSRFF. The CDR3 DNA is TGTGCCAGCAGCTTATCGGGTGTTAGCCGGTTCTTC. The rearrangement joins TRBV5-6 to TRBJ2-1; D unclear. Trimming removed 2 bases at V and 15 bases at J, with 15 bases between. Germline V lookup: CDR1 SGHDT, CDR2 YYEEEE. The CDR3 consists of 12 residues.

V is TRBV15 and J is TRBJ1-2, with TRBD1 matching 9 bases. Per the germline V gene, CDR1 is LNHNV and CDR2 is YYDKDF (reference sequence). This CDR3 spans 14 amino acids. V lost 5 bases, J lost 8 bases, and 9 bases stayed unmatched. This CDR3 reads CATSQRDRVEGYTF. The CDR3 DNA reads as TGTGCCACCAGCCAACGGGACAGGGTAGAAGGCTACACCTTC.

The table lists this clone with a few counts. The chain employs TRBV27 and TRBJ2-7; D is uncertain. This CDR3 is 13 amino acids long. Germline loops: CDR1 MNHEY, CDR2 SMNVEV (reference sequence). Trimming removed 8 bases from V and 3 bases from J, with 14 bases in between. This CDR3 is CASAFYPGYEQYF. As DNA, the CDR3 is TGTGCCAGCGCATTTTACCCCGGCTACGAGCAGTACTTC.

This chain uses TRBV19 with TRBJ2-5; 9 bases align to TRBD1. From germline, CDR1 is LNHDA and CDR2 SQIVND (reference sequence). The CDR3 extends over 15 amino acids. With 4 bases clipped from V and 1 base from J, the junction kept 4 bases outside the gene matches. CDR3 loop: CASSKTGGFQETQYF. The CDR3 DNA sequence: TGTGCCAGTAGTAAAACAGGGGGCTTCCAAGAGACCCAGTACTTC. The whole variable domain, remainder taken from reference TRBV19 and TRBJ2-5, is DGGITQSPKYLFRKEGQNVTLSCEQNLNHDAMYWYRQDPGQGLRLIYYSQIVNDFQKGDIAEGYSVSREKKESFPLTVTSAQKNPTAFYLCASSKTGGFQETQYFGPGTRLLVL.

The gene calls are TRBV4-1 and TRBJ1-5; D remains unclear. In germline, CDR1 is MGHRA, CDR2 YSYEKL. V lost 0 bases and J 0 bases, leaving 12 bases between the germline ends. This CDR3 spans 17 amino acids. CDR3: CASSQDLRVNSNQPQHF. CDR3 bases: TGCGCCAGCAGCCAAGATCTACGGGTAAATAGCAATCAGCCCCAGCATTTT.

A word on this clone: At one boundary the junction diverges from the germline segment, which might be a read error. This chain links TRBV18 with TRBJ1-6; 9 positions agree with TRBD1. The germline V gene has CDR1 KGHSH and CDR2 LQKENI. The CDR3 is 16 residues long. CDR3 in amino acids: CASSTPQGARNSPLHF. CDR3 nucleotides: TGTGCCAGCTCAACACCACAGGGGGCGAGGAATTCACCCCTCCACTTT. The full variable domain, rest sourced from reference TRBV18 and TRBJ1-6, is NAGVMQNPRHLVRRRGQEARLRCSPMKGHSHVYWYRQLPEEGLKFMVYLQKENIIDESGMPKERFSAEFPKEGPSILRIQQVVRGDSAAYFCASSTPQGARNSPLHFGNGTRLTVT.